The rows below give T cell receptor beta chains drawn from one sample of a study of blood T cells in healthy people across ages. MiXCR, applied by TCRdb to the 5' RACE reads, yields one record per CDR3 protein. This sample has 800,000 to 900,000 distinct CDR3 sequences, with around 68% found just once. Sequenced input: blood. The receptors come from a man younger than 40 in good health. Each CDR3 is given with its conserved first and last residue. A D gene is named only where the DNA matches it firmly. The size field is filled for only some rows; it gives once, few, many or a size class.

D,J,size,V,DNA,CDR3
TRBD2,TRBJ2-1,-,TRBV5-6,TGTGCCAGCGCATGGACTAGCGGGGGAGTGATGTTCTTTGAGCAGTTCTTC,CASAWTSGGVMFFEQFF
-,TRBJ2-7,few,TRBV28,TGTGCCAGCAGAGGAAGTGGACAGTACTACGAGCAGTACTTC,CASRGSGQYYEQYF
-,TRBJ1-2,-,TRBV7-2,TGTGCCAGCAGCCCCGACAGGACCCGCGGCTACACCTTC,CASSPDRTRGYTF
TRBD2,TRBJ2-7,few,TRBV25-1,TGTGCCAGCAGTGAAGTGGGGGGGTACGAGCAGTACTTC,CASSEVGGYEQYF
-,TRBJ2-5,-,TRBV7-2,TGTGCCAGCAGCCCACGGACAGCCAGGCAGTACTTC,CASSPRTARQYF
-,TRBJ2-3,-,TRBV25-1,TGTGCCAGCAGTGAATATTCGGGGGGCAGAGGCACAGATACGCAGTATTTT,CASSEYSGGRGTDTQYF
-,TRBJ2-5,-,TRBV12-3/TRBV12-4,TGTGCCAGCAGTTTGCGAGTTACAGAGACCCAGTACTTC,CASSLRVTETQYF
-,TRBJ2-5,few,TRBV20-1,TGCAGTGCTAGTTCCGACAAGGGGGTGGAGACCCAGTACTTC,CSASSDKGVETQYF
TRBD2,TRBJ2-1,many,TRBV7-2,TGTGCCAGCAGCTTAGCCGGGGGGGCTTACAATGAGCAGTTCTTC,CASSLAGGAYNEQFF
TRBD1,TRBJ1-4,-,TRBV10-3,TGTGCCATCAGTAGGACAGGAGATAATGAAAAACTGTTTTTT,CAISRTGDNEKLFF
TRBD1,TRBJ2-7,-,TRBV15,TGTGCCACCAGCAGAAGCCGGGACAGGGCCTTCGATTCCCAGTACTTC,CATSRSRDRAFDSQYF
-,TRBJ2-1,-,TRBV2,TGTGCCAGCAGTCTTGCCCCGTGGACAGAGGACAATGAGCAGTTCTTC,CASSLAPWTEDNEQFF
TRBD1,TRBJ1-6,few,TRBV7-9,TGTGCCAGCAGGCGGGACAGCAGGGAAAATTCACCCCTCCACTTT,CASRRDSRENSPLHF
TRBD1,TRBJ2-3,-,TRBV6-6,TGTGCCAGCCAAGACGGGACAGGGGGCACAGATACGCAGTATTTT,CASQDGTGGTDTQYF
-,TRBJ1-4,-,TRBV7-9,TGTGCCAGCAGCTTAGAGGGGCGCCGAGAAAAACTGTTTTTT,CASSLEGRREKLFF
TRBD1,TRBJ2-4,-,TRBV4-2,TGTGCCAGCAGCCAAGACGACAGACAGGGAAACATTCAGTACTTC,CASSQDDRQGNIQYF
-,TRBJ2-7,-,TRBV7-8,TGTGCCAGCAGCTTAGCAGGGCAGGACTACGAGCAGTACTTC,CASSLAGQDYEQYF
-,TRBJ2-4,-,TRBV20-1,TGCAGTGGGTTCGGGGCGATAGCCAAAAACATTCAGTACTTC,CSGFGAIAKNIQYF
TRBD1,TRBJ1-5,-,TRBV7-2,TGTGCCAGCAGCCGGACAGGGATCAATCAGCCCCAGCATTTT,CASSRTGINQPQHF
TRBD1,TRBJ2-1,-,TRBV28,TGTGCCACCTCGGATGGAAGGACAGGGTTATCCTACAATGGGCAGTTCTTC,CATSDGRTGLSYNGQFF
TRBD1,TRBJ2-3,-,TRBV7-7,TGTGCTAGCAGCCCAAACGGACAGGGAGAAACGCAGTATTTT,CASSPNGQGETQYF
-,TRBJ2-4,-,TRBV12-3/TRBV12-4,TGTGCCAGCCAACCATCAGGGTATACCAAAAACATTCAGTACTTC,CASQPSGYTKNIQYF
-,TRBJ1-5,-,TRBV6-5,TGTGCCAGCAGTTACTCGAGGGCAGGGGGCAATCAGCCCCAGCATTTT,CASSYSRAGGNQPQHF
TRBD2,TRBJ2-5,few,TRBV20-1,TGCAGTGCTGATCCACTTAGCGGGGGGGCCTCGGAGACCCAGTACTTC,CSADPLSGGASETQYF
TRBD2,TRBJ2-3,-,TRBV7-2,TGTGCCAGCAGCTTTAATAGCGGGGGGGCCGAAGATACGCAGTATTTT,CASSFNSGGAEDTQYF
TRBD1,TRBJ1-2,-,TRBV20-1,TGCAGTGCTAGAGATCGGACAGGGGGGAGCGATGGCTACACCTTC,CSARDRTGGSDGYTF